This T cell receptor beta chain was identified in a study of blood T cell repertoires in COVID-19. Study-wide context: Both acute and convalescent COVID-19 samples were obtained from the United States, Italy and Spain. The analysed material was cDNA or gDNA that came from T cells, B-cell-depleted T cells, or PBMCs.

CDR3 size: 14 residues. Germline lookup yields CDR1 GTSNPN and CDR2 SVGIG (reference sequence). Trimming took 0 bases from V and 4 from J; bases not matched to a gene: 6. Under the authors' procedure: Estimates of nucleated cell counts were drawn from the amplification of reference gene primers. Method: immunoSEQ multiplex PCR; TCRdb's copy keeps in-frame clones and lacks some. That table is the source of V, J and clone size, and D and trimming were worked out from the DNA. The table shows 50,000 to 75,000 clones, with less than 90% occurring only once. The TCR was taken from an elderly man in a cohort sampled during active COVID-19. The source material was peripheral blood. This chain joins TRBV30 and TRBJ2-7; 7 bases are shared with TRBD1. The CDR3 sequence: CAWSVDRAQYEQYF. The CDR3 DNA follows: TGTGCCTGGAGTGTCGACAGGGCCCAGTACGAGCAGTACTTC.